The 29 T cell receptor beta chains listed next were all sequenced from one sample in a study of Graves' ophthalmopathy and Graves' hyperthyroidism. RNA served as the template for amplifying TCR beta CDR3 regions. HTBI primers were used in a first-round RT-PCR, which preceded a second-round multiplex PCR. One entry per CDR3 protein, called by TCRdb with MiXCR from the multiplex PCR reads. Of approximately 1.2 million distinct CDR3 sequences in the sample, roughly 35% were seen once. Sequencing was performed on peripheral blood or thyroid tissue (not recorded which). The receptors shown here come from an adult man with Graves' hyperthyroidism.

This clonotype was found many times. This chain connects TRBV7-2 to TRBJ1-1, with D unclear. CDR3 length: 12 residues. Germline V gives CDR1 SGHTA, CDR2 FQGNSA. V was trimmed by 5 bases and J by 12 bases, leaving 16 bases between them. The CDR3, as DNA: TGTGCCAGCAGCCCTGGTACCTGGCGGACTTTCTTT. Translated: CASSPGTWRTFF.

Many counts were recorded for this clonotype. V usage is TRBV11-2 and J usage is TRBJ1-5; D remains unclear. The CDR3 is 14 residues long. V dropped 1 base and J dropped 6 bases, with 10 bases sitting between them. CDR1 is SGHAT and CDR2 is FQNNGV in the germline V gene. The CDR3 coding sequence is TGTGCCAGCAGCTTAGTAGGCCGCCGTCAGCCCCAGCATTTT. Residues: CASSLVGRRQPQHF.

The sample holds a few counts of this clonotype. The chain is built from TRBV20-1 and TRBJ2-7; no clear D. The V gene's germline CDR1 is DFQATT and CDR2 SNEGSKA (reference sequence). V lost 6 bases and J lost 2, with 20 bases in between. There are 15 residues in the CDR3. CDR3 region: CSAANTGLRAYEQYF. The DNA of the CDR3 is TGCAGTGCGGCAAATACGGGCCTCCGGGCCTACGAGCAGTACTTC.

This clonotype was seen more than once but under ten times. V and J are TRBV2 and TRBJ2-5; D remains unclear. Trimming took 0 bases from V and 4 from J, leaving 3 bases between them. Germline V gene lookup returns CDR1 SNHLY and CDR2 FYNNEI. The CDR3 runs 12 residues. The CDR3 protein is CASSEARETQYF. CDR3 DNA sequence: TGTGCCAGCAGTGAAGCACGAGAGACCCAGTACTTC.

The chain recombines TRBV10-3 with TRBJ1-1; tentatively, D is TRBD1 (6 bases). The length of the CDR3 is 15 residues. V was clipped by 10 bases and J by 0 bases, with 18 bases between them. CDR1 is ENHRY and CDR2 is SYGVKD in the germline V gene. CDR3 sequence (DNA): TGTGCCAGCAAAAGGGGGGACGGGATGAACACTGAAGCTTTCTTT. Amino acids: CASKRGDGMNTEAFF.

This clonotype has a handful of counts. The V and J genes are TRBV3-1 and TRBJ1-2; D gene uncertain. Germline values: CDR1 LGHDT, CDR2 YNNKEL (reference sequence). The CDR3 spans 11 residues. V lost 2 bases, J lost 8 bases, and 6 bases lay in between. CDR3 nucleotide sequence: TGTGCCAGCAGCCAACAGATGGGCTACACCTTC. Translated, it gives CASSQQMGYTF. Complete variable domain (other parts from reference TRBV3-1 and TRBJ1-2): DTAVSQTPKYLVTQMGNDKSIKCEQNLGHDTMYWYKQDSKKFLKIMFSYNNKELIINETVPNRFSPKSPDKAHLNLHINSLELGDSAVYFCASSQQMGYTFGSGTRLTVV.

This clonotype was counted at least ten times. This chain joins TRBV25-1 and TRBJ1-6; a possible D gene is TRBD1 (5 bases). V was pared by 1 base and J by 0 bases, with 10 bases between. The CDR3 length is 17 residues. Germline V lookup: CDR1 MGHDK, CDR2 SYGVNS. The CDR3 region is CASSEFVQGSYNSPLHF. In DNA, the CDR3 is TGTGCCAGCAGTGAATTCGTGCAGGGCTCCTATAATTCACCCCTCCACTTT.

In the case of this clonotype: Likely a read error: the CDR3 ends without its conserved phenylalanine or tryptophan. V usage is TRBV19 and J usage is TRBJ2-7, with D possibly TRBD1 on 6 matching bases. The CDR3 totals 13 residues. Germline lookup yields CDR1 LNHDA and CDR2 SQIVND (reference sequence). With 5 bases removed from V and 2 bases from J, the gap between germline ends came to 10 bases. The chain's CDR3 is CASSWDTTYEQYL. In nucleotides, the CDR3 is TGTGCCAGTAGTTGGGACACTACCTACGAGCAGTACCTC.

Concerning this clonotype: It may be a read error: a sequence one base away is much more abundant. The DNA for the CDR3 is TGCAGTGGTCAGGACTGGCTCACCGGGGAGCCGTTTTTT. Translation gives CSGQDWLTGEPFF. The chain joins TRBV20-1 to TRBJ2-2, with D perhaps matching TRBD2 (5 bases). Germline-derived CDR1 and CDR2 are DFQATT and SNEGSKA (reference sequence). The length of the CDR3 is 13 residues.

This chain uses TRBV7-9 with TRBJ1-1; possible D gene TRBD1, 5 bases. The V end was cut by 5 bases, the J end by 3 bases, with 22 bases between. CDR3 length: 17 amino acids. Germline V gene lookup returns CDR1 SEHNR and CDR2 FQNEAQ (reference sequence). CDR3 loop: CASSPGRWGSGDTEAFF. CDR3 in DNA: TGTGCCAGCAGCCCAGGTCGATGGGGGTCGGGGGACACTGAAGCTTTCTTT.

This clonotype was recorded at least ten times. The CDR3 loop is CASGGAWTNTGELFF. The CDR3 DNA reads TGTGCCAGCGGCGGGGCTTGGACGAACACCGGGGAGCTGTTTTTT. The chain joins TRBV2 to TRBJ2-2; the D gene is possibly TRBD2 (6 bases). V lost 8 bases, J lost 0 bases, and 13 bases lay in between. The CDR3 runs to 15 residues. Germline CDR1 reads SNHLY; CDR2 reads FYNNEI.

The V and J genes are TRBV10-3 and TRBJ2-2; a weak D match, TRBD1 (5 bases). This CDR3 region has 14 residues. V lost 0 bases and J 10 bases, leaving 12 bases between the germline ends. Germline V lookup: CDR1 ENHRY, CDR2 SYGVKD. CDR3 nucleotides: TGTGCCATCAGTGAGTCCCCCCCCAGGGCGGAGCTGTTTTTT. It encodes CAISESPPRAELFF.

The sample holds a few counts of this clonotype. The DNA for the CDR3 is TGTGCCAGCAGTTATAATCGACAGGGATGGACTTTTGGTGGTAATGAAAAACTGTTTTTT. Translated: CASSYNRQGWTFGGNEKLFF. V and J are TRBV7-2 and TRBJ1-4; 7 bases are shared with TRBD1. The junction had 23 bases not matched to a gene; V was cut back by 6 bases and J by 4 bases. CDR3 size: 20 residues. Germline V lookup: CDR1 SGHTA, CDR2 FQGNSA.

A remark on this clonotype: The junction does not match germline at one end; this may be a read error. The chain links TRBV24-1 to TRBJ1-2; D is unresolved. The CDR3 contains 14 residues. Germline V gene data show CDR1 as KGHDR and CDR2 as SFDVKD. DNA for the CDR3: TGTGCCAGCAGTTCCCTCGAGGGAATGAATGGCTACACCTTC. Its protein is CASSSLEGMNGYTF.

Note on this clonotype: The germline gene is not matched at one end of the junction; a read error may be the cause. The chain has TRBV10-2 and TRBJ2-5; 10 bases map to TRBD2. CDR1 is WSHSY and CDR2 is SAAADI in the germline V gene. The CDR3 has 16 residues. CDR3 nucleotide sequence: TGTGCCAGCAGTCTTCGACTAGCGGGCCTCCAAGAGACCCAGTACTTC. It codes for CASSLRLAGLQETQYF.

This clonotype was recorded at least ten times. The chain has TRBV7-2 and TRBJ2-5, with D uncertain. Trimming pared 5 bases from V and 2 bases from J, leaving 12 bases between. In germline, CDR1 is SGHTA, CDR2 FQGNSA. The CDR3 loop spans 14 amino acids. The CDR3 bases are TGTGCCAGCAGCGCACCGCACCGACAAGAGACCCAGTACTTC. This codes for CASSAPHRQETQYF.

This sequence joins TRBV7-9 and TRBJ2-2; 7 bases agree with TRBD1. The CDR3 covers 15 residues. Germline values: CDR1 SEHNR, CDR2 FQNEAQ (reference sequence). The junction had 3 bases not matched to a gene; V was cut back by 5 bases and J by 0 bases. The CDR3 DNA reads TGTGCCAGCAGCCGACAGGGCTCGAACACCGGGGAGCTGTTTTTT. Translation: CASSRQGSNTGELFF.

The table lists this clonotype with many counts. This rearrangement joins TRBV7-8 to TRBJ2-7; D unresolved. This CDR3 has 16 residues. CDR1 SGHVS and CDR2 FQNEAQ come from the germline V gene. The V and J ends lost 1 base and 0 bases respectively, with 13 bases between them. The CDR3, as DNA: TGTGCCAGCAGCTTAGATATTCGGGTAGCCTCCTACGAGCAGTACTTC. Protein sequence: CASSLDIRVASYEQYF.

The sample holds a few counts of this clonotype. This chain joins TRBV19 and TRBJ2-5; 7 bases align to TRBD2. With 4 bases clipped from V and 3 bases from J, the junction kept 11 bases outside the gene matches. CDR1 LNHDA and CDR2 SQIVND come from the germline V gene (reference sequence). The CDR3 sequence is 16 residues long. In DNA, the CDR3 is TGTGCCAGTAGTAGGTTGAGCCCTAGCGGAAAAGAGACCCAGTACTTC. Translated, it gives CASSRLSPSGKETQYF.

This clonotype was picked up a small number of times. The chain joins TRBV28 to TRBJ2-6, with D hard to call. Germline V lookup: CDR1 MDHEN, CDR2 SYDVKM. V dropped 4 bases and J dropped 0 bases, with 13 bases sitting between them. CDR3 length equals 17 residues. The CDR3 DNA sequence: TGTGCCAGCAGTTCGGCAAGTCTTAGCTCTGGGGCCAACGTCCTGACTTTC. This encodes CASSSASLSSGANVLTF.

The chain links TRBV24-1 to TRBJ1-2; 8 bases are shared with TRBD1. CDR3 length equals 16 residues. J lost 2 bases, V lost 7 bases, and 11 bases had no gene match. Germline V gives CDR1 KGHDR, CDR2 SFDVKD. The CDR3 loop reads CATSYLRTGSNYGYTF. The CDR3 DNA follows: TGTGCCACCAGCTACTTAAGGACAGGGTCGAACTATGGCTACACCTTC.

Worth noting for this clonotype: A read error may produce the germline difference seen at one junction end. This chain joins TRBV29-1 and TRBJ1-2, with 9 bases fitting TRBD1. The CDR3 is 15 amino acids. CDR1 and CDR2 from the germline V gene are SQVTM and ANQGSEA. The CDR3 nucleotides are TGCAGCATTGACTGGGGGGTGACAGGGGGCTATGGCTACACCTTC. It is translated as CSIDWGVTGGYGYTF.

In DNA, the CDR3 is TGCAGCGTTGAGTGGACGGAGGATGCTTTCTTT. As protein: CSVEWTEDAFF. The chain combines TRBV29-1 with TRBJ1-1; D unresolved. V was shortened by 3 bases and J by 11 bases, with 13 bases between the two germline ends. Germline V lookup: CDR1 SQVTM, CDR2 ANQGSEA. The CDR3 consists of 11 residues.

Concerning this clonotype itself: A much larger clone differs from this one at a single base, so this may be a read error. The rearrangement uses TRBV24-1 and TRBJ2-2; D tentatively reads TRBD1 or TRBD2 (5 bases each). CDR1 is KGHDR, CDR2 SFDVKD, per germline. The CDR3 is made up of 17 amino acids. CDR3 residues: CATSPWTRWGNTGEPFF. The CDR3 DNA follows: TGTGCCACCAGTCCCTGGACCCGCTGGGGGAACACCGGGGAGCCGTTTTTT.

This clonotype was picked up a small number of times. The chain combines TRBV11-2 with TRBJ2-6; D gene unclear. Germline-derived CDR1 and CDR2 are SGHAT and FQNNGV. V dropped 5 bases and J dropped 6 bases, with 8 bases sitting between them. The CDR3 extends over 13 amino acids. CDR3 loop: CASSPRQANVLTF. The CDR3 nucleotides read TGTGCCAGCAGCCCTCGACAGGCCAACGTCCTGACTTTC.

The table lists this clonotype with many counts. The DNA of the CDR3 is TGTGCCAGCAGCTCGTTACAGAATGGACCCCAACACTACACCTTC. Translation gives CASSSLQNGPQHYTF. J is TRBJ1-2 and V is TRBV7-9; D uncertain. Germline CDR1 reads SEHNR; CDR2 reads FQNEAQ (reference sequence). The CDR3 covers 15 residues. V dropped 4 bases and J dropped 10 bases, with 22 bases sitting between them.

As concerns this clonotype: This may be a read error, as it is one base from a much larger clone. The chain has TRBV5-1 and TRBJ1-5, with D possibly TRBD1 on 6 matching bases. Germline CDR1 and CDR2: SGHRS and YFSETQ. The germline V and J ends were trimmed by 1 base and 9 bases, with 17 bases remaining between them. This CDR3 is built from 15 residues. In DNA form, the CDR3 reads TGCGCCAGCAGCTTGAACACAGGGAGGGGTCGGCCCCAGCATTTT. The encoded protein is CASSLNTGRGRPQHF.

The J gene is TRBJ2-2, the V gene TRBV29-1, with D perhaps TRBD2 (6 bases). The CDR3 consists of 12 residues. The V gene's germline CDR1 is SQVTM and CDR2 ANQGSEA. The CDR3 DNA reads TGCACCGTCAAGGACGGGAGCGGGGAGCTGTTTTTT. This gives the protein CTVKDGSGELFF.

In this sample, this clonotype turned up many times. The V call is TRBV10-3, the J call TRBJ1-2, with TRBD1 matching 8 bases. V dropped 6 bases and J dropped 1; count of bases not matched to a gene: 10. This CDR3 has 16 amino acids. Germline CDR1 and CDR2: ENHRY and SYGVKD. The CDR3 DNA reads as TGTGCCATCAGGGAGACAGGGGACCGTTTTAACTATGGCTACACCTTC. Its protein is CAIRETGDRFNYGYTF.